A selection of T cell receptor beta chains follows, all from one sample in a study of blood T cell repertoires in COVID-19. Here immunoSEQ multiplex PCR was the method, and the copy in TCRdb shows in-frame clones only, minus some. Of around 150,000 clones listed, 80% to 90% are singletons. The source material was peripheral blood. These receptors all stem from a woman aged 55-69 years with active COVID-19. Both conserved end residues are part of each CDR3. D genes are given only for firm matches.

TRBV5-1	TRBD2	TRBJ2-3	TGCGCCAGCAGCAGCGGGACTAGCGGACAACGCACAGATACGCAGTATTTT	CASSSGTSGQRTDTQYF
TRBV5-1	.	TRBJ2-1	TGCGCCAGCAGCTTGGTTGGCGGGTCCCCTAACTACAATGAGCAGTTCTTC	CASSLVGGSPNYNEQFF
TRBV12-3/TRBV12-4	TRBD1	TRBJ2-7	TGTGCCAGCAGTTTACAGGGGGCGCGAGAGCAGTACTTC	CASSLQGAREQYF
TRBV7-2	.	TRBJ1-3	TGTGCCAGCAGCTCCGGACAAAGATCCTCTGGAAACACCATATATTTT	CASSSGQRSSGNTIYF
TRBV6-2/TRBV6-3	TRBD2	TRBJ2-1	TGTGCCAGCAGCGGGACTAGCGGGTACAATGAGCAGTTCTTC	CASSGTSGYNEQFF
TRBV19	TRBD1	TRBJ1-5	TGTGCCAGTCGGACAGGGGTGTATCAGCCCCAGCATTTT	CASRTGVYQPQHF
TRBV4-3	.	TRBJ2-5	TGCGCCAGCAGCCAAGATCAGGCACGGGAGACCCAGTACTTC	CASSQDQARETQYF
TRBV18	.	TRBJ2-5	TGTGCCAGCGCCCGGACTTGGGAGACCCAGTACTTC	CASARTWETQYF
TRBV27	TRBD2	TRBJ2-7	TGTGCCAGCAGCCTAGCGGGAGGGGGCAACTACGAGCAGTACTTC	CASSLAGGGNYEQYF
TRBV18	TRBD1	TRBJ1-5	TGTGCCAGCTCACTGGCTACAGGGGGGAGCAATCAGCCCCAGCATTTT	CASSLATGGSNQPQHF